This TCR beta chain was obtained from a study of T cell responses to AZD1222 COVID-19 vaccine. General observations from the study: Increases in Spike-specific TCR breadth and depth were seen after two AZD1222 doses. The study found vaccine-associated CD4 TCRs spanning spike, dominant at 160-218 and 743-854. Females outnumbered males among donors, who were mostly white British; clonal diversity was possibly underestimated.

Sequencing was performed with immunoSEQ multiplex PCR; in TCRdb, only in-frame clones are kept and a portion is missing. Of roughly 150,000 clones in the sample, roughly 90% are singletons; the top ten hold less than 1.5%. Turning to this clone: The antigen is not known.

This CDR3 comprises 15 residues. With 4 bases clipped from V and 7 bases from J, the junction kept 7 bases outside the gene matches. Germline V gene sequence: CDR1 KGHDR, CDR2 SFDVKD. The material was peripheral blood, obtained 28 days after the second AZD1222 dose. The receptor comes from an adult who received the AZD1222 COVID-19 vaccine. The chain combines TRBV24-1 with TRBJ2-7, with TRBD1 matching 12 bases. DNA for the CDR3: TGTGCCACCAGTGACCCGGGACAGGGGGCGGGAGAGCAGTACTTC. Encoded protein: CATSDPGQGAGEQYF.